The present entry profiles one TCR beta chain with its context. Its matching antigen is unknown. Germline lookup yields CDR1 MDHEN and CDR2 SYDVKM. There are 14 residues in the CDR3. V shed 10 bases and J shed 4 bases, with 20 bases lying between them. This specimen belongs to a study of PD-L1 blockade in urothelial cancer. Study at large: Male patients with bladder-origin urothelial cancer numbered most of the 29. Blood analysis occurred 3 weeks (second dose) and 6 weeks after treatment start. Individuals in the cohort had been given 0 to 3 earlier chemotherapy regimens. General study points: Lower than median blood TCR clonality before treatment predicted better survival.

This sample's time point: peripheral blood 6 weeks after treatment start. Assay used: immunoSEQ multiplex PCR; TCRdb lists only in-frame clones, some missing. This sample has 35,000 to 55,000 clones, with 80% to 90% found just once. The chain combines TRBV28 with TRBJ2-7, with D maybe TRBD2 (7 bases). This TCR was sampled from a man aged 60 to 69 with urothelial cancer. This sample comprised PBMCs, obtained around atezolizumab (anti-PD-L1) treatment. The CDR3 nucleotides read TGTGCCACCGGGGGGCAGGGAGGAGGGTACGAGCAGTACTTC. Translating it yields CATGGQGGGYEQYF.